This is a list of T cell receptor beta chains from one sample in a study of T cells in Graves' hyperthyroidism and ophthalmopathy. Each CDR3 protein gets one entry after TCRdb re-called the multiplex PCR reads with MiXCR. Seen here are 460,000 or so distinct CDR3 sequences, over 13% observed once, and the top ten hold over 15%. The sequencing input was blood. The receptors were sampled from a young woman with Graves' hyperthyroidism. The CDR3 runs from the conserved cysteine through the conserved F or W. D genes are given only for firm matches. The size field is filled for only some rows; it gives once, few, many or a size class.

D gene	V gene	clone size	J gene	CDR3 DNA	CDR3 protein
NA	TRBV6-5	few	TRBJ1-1	TGTGCCAGCAGTTACGCAGGGCGGGTCACTGAAGCTTTCTTT	CASSYAGRVTEAFF
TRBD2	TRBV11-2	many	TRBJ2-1	TGTGCCAGCAGCCCAGTCGGGAGCGGCGGGAGGGCTAATGAGCAGTTCTTC	CASSPVGSGGRANEQFF
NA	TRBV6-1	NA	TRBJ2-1	TGTGCCAGTCCAGGGTTGAATGAGCAGTTCTTC	CASPGLNEQFF
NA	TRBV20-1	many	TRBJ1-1	TGCAGTGCTAGAGATCCCCCAGCGACGAACACTGAAGCTTTCTTT	CSARDPPATNTEAFF
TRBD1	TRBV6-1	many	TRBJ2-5	TGTGCCAGCCGCGACAGGGGGCAAGAGACCCAGTACTTC	CASRDRGQETQYF
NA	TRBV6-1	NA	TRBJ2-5	TGTGCCAGCATACGGGAGACCCAGTACTTC	CASIRETQYF
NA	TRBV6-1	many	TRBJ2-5	TGTGCCAGCAGTGGTGTCAGGCAAGAGACCCAGTACTTC	CASSGVRQETQYF
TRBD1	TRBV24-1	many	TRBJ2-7	TGTGCCACCAGTGATCCTCCGGGACAGGGGACCGAGCAGTACTTC	CATSDPPGQGTEQYF
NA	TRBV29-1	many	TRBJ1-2	TGCAGCGTTGAAGCCCGTGGAAGTGGGGGGGAGTATGGCTACACCTTC	CSVEARGSGGEYGYTF
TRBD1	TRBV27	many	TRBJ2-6	TGTGCCAGCAGTACCCGGGACAGGGACCCCTCTGGGGCCAACGTCCTGACTTTC	CASSTRDRDPSGANVLTF
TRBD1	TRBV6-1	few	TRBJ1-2	TGTGCCAGCAGTCCTAGGGACAGGGGGCCCCCTAACTATGGCTACACCTTC	CASSPRDRGPPNYGYTF
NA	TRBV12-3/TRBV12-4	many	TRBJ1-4	TGTGCCAGCAGCACCACACTGTTTCCTAATGAAAAACTGTTTTTT	CASSTTLFPNEKLFF
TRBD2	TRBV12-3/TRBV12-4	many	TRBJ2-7	TGTGCCAGCAGTGAGGGCCTGACTAGCGGGATGAGAAACGAGCAGTACTTC	CASSEGLTSGMRNEQYF
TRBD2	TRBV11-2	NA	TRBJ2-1	TGTGCCAGCAGCCTAGCGGGGGGCTCGCACAATGAGCAGTTCTTC	CASSLAGGSHNEQFF
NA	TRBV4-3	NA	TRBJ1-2	TGCGCCAGCAGCCCAGCGGTAGCCTACACGGATGGCTACACCTTC	CASSPAVAYTDGYTF
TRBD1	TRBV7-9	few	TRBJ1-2	TGTGCCAGCAGCTCGGGACAAGGACAGGGTGGTAGGGGCTACACCTTC	CASSSGQGQGGRGYTF
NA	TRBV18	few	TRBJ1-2	TGTGCCAGCTCACCGGAACCAAACTATGGCTACACCTTC	CASSPEPNYGYTF
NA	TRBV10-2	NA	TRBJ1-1	TGCGCCAGCAGTGAGTCACGGCGTCGGGGAATAGCCCGAGCTTTCTTT	CASSESRRRGIARAFF
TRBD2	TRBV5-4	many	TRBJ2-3	TGTGCCAGCAGCTTGCGGGTTCGGCGGGAGTTAGATACGCAGTATTTT	CASSLRVRRELDTQYF
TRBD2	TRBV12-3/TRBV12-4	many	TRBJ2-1	TGTGCCAGCAGTGGCCGGGGACTAGACAATGAGCAGTTCTTC	CASSGRGLDNEQFF
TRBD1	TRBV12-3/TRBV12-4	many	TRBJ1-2	TGTGCCAGCACCCAAACAGGGGTACGCTATGGCTACACCTTC	CASTQTGVRYGYTF
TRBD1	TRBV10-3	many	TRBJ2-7	TGTGCCATCAGTGAGACAGGGGACCGGTACGAGCAGTACTTC	CAISETGDRYEQYF
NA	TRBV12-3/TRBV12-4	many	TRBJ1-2	NA	CASSFFGQPYGYTF
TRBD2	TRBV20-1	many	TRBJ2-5	TGCAGTGCTAGGCCTCCGGGACTAGCGGGAGGGGGGACCCAGTACTTC	CSARPPGLAGGGTQYF
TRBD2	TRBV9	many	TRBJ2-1	TGTGCCAGCAGCGCACGACTAGCGGGATACAATGAGCAGTTCTTC	CASSARLAGYNEQFF
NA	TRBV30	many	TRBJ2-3	TGTGCCTGCGACAAGGCAGATACGCAGTATTTT	CACDKADTQYF
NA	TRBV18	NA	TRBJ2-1	TGTGCCAGCTCACCACCGCAAGACTCGATCTACAATGAGCAGTTCTTC	CASSPPQDSIYNEQFF
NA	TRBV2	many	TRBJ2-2	TGTGCCAGCAGTGAAGCGGTGCTTGCGGAGGAGCTGTTTTTT	CASSEAVLAEELFF
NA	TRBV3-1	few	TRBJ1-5	TGTGCCAGCAGCCCCATCGTGAGGCAGCCCCAGCATTTT	CASSPIVRQPQHF
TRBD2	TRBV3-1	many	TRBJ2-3	TGTGCCAGCAGCCAAGATCTGGGACTAGGAATAGATACGCAGTATTTT	CASSQDLGLGIDTQYF
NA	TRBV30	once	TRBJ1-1	TGTGCCTGGGACCGTTTCCCCGGACCCGCTTTCTTT	CAWDRFPGPAFF
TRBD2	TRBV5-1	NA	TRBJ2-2	TGCGCCAGCAGCACCGGACTAGCTACCACCGGGGAGCTGTTTTTT	CASSTGLATTGELFF
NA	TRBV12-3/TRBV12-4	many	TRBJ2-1	TGTGTCAGCAGTTTACGGGCTAGCGAACCGCAGTTCTTC	CVSSLRASEPQFF
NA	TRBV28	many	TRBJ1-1	TGTGCCAGCAGTTCCCAAACCTTGGCTTTCTTT	CASSSQTLAFF
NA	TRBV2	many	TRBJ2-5	TGTGCCAGCACCCAGGGTGAGGGGGAGACCCAGTACTTC	CASTQGEGETQYF
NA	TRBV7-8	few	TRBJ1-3	TGTGCCAGCAACATGGGACGGGGAGCCTCTGGAAACACCATATATTTT	CASNMGRGASGNTIYF
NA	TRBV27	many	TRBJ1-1	TGTGCCAGCAGTTTATCCGGGGTAAGTGGCACTGAAGCTTTCTTT	CASSLSGVSGTEAFF
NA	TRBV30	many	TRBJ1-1	TGTGCCTGGAGTGTGGGGTGGGGGGGAGCTTTCTTT	CAWSVGWGGAFF
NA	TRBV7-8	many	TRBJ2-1	TGTGCCAGCAGCCTGACGGTTTCTTCGAGAAAGCAGTTCTTC	CASSLTVSSRKQFF
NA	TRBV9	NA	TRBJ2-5	TGTGCCAGCAGCGTAGAGGATAGCGGCCCTCAAGAGACCCAGTACTTC	CASSVEDSGPQETQYF